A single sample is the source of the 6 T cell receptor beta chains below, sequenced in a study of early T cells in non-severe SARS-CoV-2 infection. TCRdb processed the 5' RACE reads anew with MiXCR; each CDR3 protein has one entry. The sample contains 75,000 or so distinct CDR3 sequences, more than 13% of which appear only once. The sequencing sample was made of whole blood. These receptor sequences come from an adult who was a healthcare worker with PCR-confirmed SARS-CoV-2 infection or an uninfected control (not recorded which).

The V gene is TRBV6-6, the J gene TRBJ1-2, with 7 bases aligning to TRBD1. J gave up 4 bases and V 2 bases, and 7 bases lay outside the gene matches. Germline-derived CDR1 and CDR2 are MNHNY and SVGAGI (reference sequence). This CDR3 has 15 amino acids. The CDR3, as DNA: TGTGCCAGCAGTTACGATACCGGGACAGCCTATGGCTACACCTTC. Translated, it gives CASSYDTGTAYGYTF.

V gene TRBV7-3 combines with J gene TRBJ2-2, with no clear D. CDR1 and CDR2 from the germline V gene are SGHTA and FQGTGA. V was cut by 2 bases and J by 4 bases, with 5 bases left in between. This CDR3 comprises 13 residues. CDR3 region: CASSLYGTGELFF. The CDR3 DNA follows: TGTGCCAGCAGCTTATACGGCACCGGGGAGCTGTTTTTT. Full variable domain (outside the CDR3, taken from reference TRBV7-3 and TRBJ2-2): GAGVSQTPSNKVTEKGKYVELRCDPISGHTALYWYRQSLGQGPEFLIYFQGTGAADDSGLPNDRFFAVRPEGSVSTLKIQRTERGDSAVYLCASSLYGTGELFFGEGSRLTVL.

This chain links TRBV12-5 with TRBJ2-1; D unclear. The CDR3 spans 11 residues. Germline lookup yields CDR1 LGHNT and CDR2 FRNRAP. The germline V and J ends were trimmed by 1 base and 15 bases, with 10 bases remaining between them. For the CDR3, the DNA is TGTGCTAGTGGTTTGGATCTTAACAGGTTCTTC. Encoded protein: CASGLDLNRFF.

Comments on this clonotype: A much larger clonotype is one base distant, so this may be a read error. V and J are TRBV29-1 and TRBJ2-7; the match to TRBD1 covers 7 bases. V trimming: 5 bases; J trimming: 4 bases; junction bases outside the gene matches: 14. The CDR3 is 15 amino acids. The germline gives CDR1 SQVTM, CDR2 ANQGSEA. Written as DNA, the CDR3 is TGCAGCGTTAAGACACCAACAGGGGTTCGGTACGAGCAGTACTTC. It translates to CSVKTPTGVRYEQYF.

CDR3 residues: CASSPRGGLDTGELFF. The CDR3 DNA follows: TGTGCCAGCAGCCCCCGCGGGGGATTAGACACCGGGGAGCTGTTTTTT. The chain uses TRBV5-5 and TRBJ2-2; 7 bases match TRBD2. Germline V lookup: CDR1 SGHKS, CDR2 YYEKEE (reference sequence). The CDR3 spans 16 residues. V shed 4 bases, J shed 3 bases, and the junction held 9 bases outside the gene matches.

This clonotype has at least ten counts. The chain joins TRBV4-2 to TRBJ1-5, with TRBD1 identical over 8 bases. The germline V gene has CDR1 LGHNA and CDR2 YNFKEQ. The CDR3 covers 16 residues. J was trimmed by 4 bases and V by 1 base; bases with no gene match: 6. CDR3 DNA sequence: TGTGCCAGCAGCCAAGGCATCGGACAGGGAAATCAGCCCCAGCATTTT. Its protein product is CASSQGIGQGNQPQHF.